One T cell receptor (beta chain) is described in this entry. Its antigen remains unknown. Genomic DNA (from each subset) was split evenly across several immunoSEQ plates. Some 30,000 T cell genomes, or roughly 200 ng DNA, went into the sorted-subset replicate PCRs. The assay was immunoSEQ multiplex PCR, and TCRdb's table has in-frame clones only and misses some. The sample contains around 200,000 clones, just under 95% of which appear only once. Per germline, CDR1 SQVTM and CDR2 ANQGSEA. CDR3 size: 13 residues. V shed 5 bases and J shed 0 bases, with 11 bases lying between them. This record belongs to a study of shared clonotypes between healthy human individuals. CD45RA-negative memory and CD45RA+ naive subsets were split from the CD4+ cells. Whole-study results and caveats: For naive CD4 cells, around 5% of clonotypes were shared across several donors.

The sequenced sample consisted of naive CD4+ T cells sorted from blood. Sample subset: CD45RA+ positively selected. J is TRBJ2-7 and V is TRBV29-1, with D possibly being TRBD1 (6 bases). The receptor was derived from a woman aged 30 to 39 in good health. The CDR3 DNA sequence: TGCAGCGTTAGCACAGGGACCTCCTACGAGCAGTACTTC. Encoded protein: CSVSTGTSYEQYF.